The 30 T cell receptor beta chains in this list originate from one sample, sequenced in a study of shared clonotypes between healthy human individuals. The naive CD8 subset, CD45RO-negative cells positively selected for CCR7, excluded terminally differentiated effector memory CD45RA+ cells. The protocol was immunoSEQ multiplex PCR, while the TCRdb copy is restricted to in-frame clones and leaves out a portion. Of a few million clones detected, 93% appear once; the ten largest clones hold about 1.7%. The sample consisted of naive CD8+ T cells from PBMCs. Every receptor here comes from a young man in good health. Some clones in this sample may be carry-over from other donors' samples.

This clone appeared a single time. The V and J genes are TRBV4-2 and TRBJ2-7, with D perhaps TRBD2 (6 bases). The V gene's germline CDR1 is LGHNA and CDR2 YNFKEQ. The length of the CDR3 is 14 residues. Trimming stripped 2 bases from V and 0 bases from J, with 8 bases between. The CDR3 DNA reads TGTGCCAGCAGCCAACCGCGGGACTCCTACGAGCAGTACTTC. This codes for CASSQPRDSYEQYF.

Regarding this clone: This same CDR3 is encoded by further DNA sequences in the sample. The genes are TRBV27 and TRBJ2-7; 10 bases agree with TRBD1. V gave up 4 bases and J gave up 1 base; unmatched junction bases: 1. The CDR3 is 14 amino acids. The germline CDR1 and CDR2 sequences are MNHEY and SMNVEV (reference sequence). The CDR3 DNA follows: TGTGCCAGCAGTTGGGACAGGGGTTCCTACGAGCAGTACTTC. As protein: CASSWDRGSYEQYF.

The chain joins TRBV27 to TRBJ1-1; D is possibly TRBD1 (5 bases). Germline-derived CDR1 and CDR2 are MNHEY and SMNVEV (reference sequence). The CDR3 is made up of 15 amino acids. Trimming stripped 8 bases from V and 6 bases from J, with 22 bases between. The CDR3 nucleotides read TGTGCCAGCTACGTGGGGTTGGGGCTTGGCGCTGAAGCTTTCTTT. It translates to CASYVGLGLGAEAFF.

V gene TRBV28 combines with J gene TRBJ2-7; D gene ambiguous. Trimming cost V 5 bases and J 5 bases, with 10 bases left between them. This CDR3 spans 12 amino acids. Germline values: CDR1 MDHEN, CDR2 SYDVKM. The CDR3 DNA reads TGTGCCAGCAGTCCTCGTGGGGACGAGCAGTACTTC. This codes for CASSPRGDEQYF.

V gene TRBV5-6 combines with J gene TRBJ1-5; weak D call: TRBD1 (5 bases). Germline CDR1 reads SGHDT; CDR2 reads YYEEEE. The CDR3 is 15 amino acids. The V gene lost 3 bases and the J gene lost 4 bases, with 14 bases spanning the gap. CDR3 DNA: TGTGCCAGCAGCTGGGAACGGAGGGGTAATCAGCCCCAGCATTTT. This codes for CASSWERRGNQPQHF.

This rearrangement joins TRBV19 to TRBJ2-5; D is uncertain. The length of the CDR3 is 13 residues. The V end was cut by 3 bases, the J end by 4 bases, with 9 bases between. The germline CDR1 and CDR2 sequences are LNHDA and SQIVND (reference sequence). The CDR3 region is CASSISQIETQYF. The CDR3 DNA follows: TGTGCCAGTAGTATCAGTCAGATAGAGACCCAGTACTTC.

This clone has a handful of counts. The rearrangement uses TRBV5-4 and TRBJ2-7; 8 nucleotides line up with TRBD2. This CDR3 has 15 amino acids. Germline trimming cut 0 bases from V and 6 bases from J; bases unmatched to any gene: 8. Germline V gene data show CDR1 as SGHNT and CDR2 as YYREEE (reference sequence). Here the CDR3 reads CASSLDPGGPSEQYF. The CDR3 region has the DNA TGTGCCAGCAGCTTGGATCCGGGAGGGCCTAGCGAGCAGTACTTC.

V and J are TRBV6-6 and TRBJ2-7, with D hard to call. Trimming shortened V by 2 bases and J by 5 bases, and 13 bases separated the two germline ends. This CDR3 region has 14 residues. Germline CDR1 is MNHNY and CDR2 is SVGAGI (reference sequence). The CDR3 DNA is TGTGCCAGCAGTTACACCCCCGCGCCGCACGAGCAGTACTTC. This sequence encodes CASSYTPAPHEQYF.

Points on this clone: This sample includes further DNA sequences coding for the same CDR3. The gene calls are TRBV6-5 and TRBJ1-2; weak D call: TRBD1 (5 bases). Trimming stripped 0 bases from V and 4 bases from J, with 9 bases between. The CDR3 contains 14 residues. Germline CDR1 and CDR2: MNHEY and SVGAGI. The CDR3 DNA sequence: TGTGCCAGCAGTTACTCTCAGGGAGGCTATGGCTACACCTTC. Protein sequence: CASSYSQGGYGYTF.

The rearrangement uses TRBV14 and TRBJ2-1; the match to TRBD2 covers 8 bases. The CDR3 has 13 amino acids. The junction had 1 base not matched to a gene; V was cut back by 6 bases and J by 3 bases. Germline lookup yields CDR1 SGHDN and CDR2 FVKESK. CDR3 bases: TGTGCCAGCAGGCTAGCGGGCTACAATGAGCAGTTCTTC. Amino acid sequence: CASRLAGYNEQFF.

The V call is TRBV28, the J call TRBJ2-5, with 10 positions matching TRBD2. This CDR3 has 17 residues. Germline V gives CDR1 MDHEN, CDR2 SYDVKM. The trim removed 1 base at V and 4 bases at J, leaving 9 bases unmatched. CDR3 sequence (DNA): TGTGCCAGCAGTTTATCTCCAGCGGGAGGGAGGATAGAGACCCAGTACTTC. It translates to CASSLSPAGGRIETQYF.

This rearrangement joins TRBV9 to TRBJ2-1; no definite D call. CDR3 length: 15 amino acids. From germline, CDR1 is SGDLS and CDR2 YYNGEE. Trimming stripped 4 bases from V and 2 bases from J, with 13 bases between. In DNA, the CDR3 is TGTGCCAGCAGCCCGGGTGGTAGACCCTACAATGAGCAGTTCTTC. Translation: CASSPGGRPYNEQFF. The variable domain in full, with the rest retrieved from reference TRBV9 and TRBJ2-1, is DSGVTQTPKHLITATGQRVTLRCSPRSGDLSVYWYQQSLDQGLQFLIQYYNGEERAKGNILERFSAQQFPDLHSELNLSSLELGDSALYFCASSPGGRPYNEQFFGPGTRLTVL.

The genes are TRBV19 and TRBJ2-1; D might be TRBD1 (6 bases). The germline CDR1 and CDR2 sequences are LNHDA and SQIVND (reference sequence). CDR3 length: 13 amino acids. V was pared by 5 bases and J by 7 bases, with 12 bases between. The CDR3: CASSLRTVNEQFF. In DNA, the CDR3 is TGTGCCAGTAGTTTACGGACAGTAAATGAGCAGTTCTTC.

The V gene is TRBV5-6, the J gene TRBJ2-1; D possibly corresponds to TRBD2 (6 bases). CDR1 is SGHDT and CDR2 is YYEEEE in the germline V gene. V was shortened by 0 bases and J by 3 bases, with 10 bases between the two germline ends. This CDR3 is 15 amino acids long. The CDR3 nucleotides read TGTGCCAGCAGCTTGGCCGGGACTCTCTACAATGAGCAGTTCTTC. Protein sequence: CASSLAGTLYNEQFF.

As concerns this clone: Other DNA sequences in this sample translate to the same CDR3. The V call is TRBV5-1, the J call TRBJ2-7; unclear D gene. Trimming removed 1 base from V and 5 bases from J, with 10 bases in between. The germline V gene encodes CDR1 SGHRS and CDR2 YFSETQ. The length of the CDR3 is 13 residues. CDR3 amino acids: CASSLRLLDEQYF. The CDR3 DNA reads as TGCGCCAGCAGCTTGAGACTTCTGGACGAGCAGTACTTC.

CDR3 protein: CASSIMEGARETQYF. Written as DNA, the CDR3 is TGTGCCAGTAGTATAATGGAGGGGGCCAGAGAGACCCAGTACTTC. V usage is TRBV19 and J usage is TRBJ2-5; D may be TRBD1 (7 bases). The CDR3 is 15 amino acids. Germline V gene lookup returns CDR1 LNHDA and CDR2 SQIVND (reference sequence). V was cut by 2 bases and J by 4 bases, with 14 bases left in between.

The chain combines TRBV7-9 with TRBJ2-5, with TRBD2 matching 11 bases. This CDR3 has 16 residues. Germline loops: CDR1 SEHNR, CDR2 FQNEAQ (reference sequence). J was trimmed by 5 bases and V by 3 bases; bases with no gene match: 8. CDR3: CASSLGLAEWAETQYF. Here the CDR3 DNA reads TGTGCCAGCAGCTTGGGACTAGCGGAGTGGGCCGAGACCCAGTACTTC.

The chain combines TRBV5-8 with TRBJ2-3; the D call may be TRBD1 or TRBD2 (5 bases each). V shed 4 bases and J shed 4 bases, with 16 bases lying between them. The CDR3 sequence is 15 residues long. CDR1 is SGHTS, CDR2 YDEGEE, per germline. In DNA form, the CDR3 reads TGTGCCAGCAGCCCCTTCCATCAGGGAGCAGATACGCAGTATTTT. Amino acid sequence: CASSPFHQGADTQYF.

This clone came up once. V is TRBV30 and J is TRBJ2-7; 7 nucleotides line up with TRBD2. Germline V gene sequence: CDR1 GTSNPN, CDR2 SVGIG (reference sequence). This CDR3 has 15 amino acids. V was clipped by 2 bases and J by 1 base; unmatched bases: 8. CDR3 nucleotides: TGTGCCTGGAGTTTATTGGGGGAGGGTTCCTACGAGCAGTACTTC. Translated: CAWSLLGEGSYEQYF.

The rearrangement links TRBV14 to TRBJ2-1; no definite D call. The CDR3 totals 15 residues. V was trimmed by 4 bases and J by 0 bases, leaving 10 bases between them. Germline V lookup: CDR1 SGHDN, CDR2 FVKESK. CDR3 DNA: TGTGCCAGCAGCCTACAACAAAGCTCCTACAATGAGCAGTTCTTC. It is translated as CASSLQQSSYNEQFF.

This clone appeared once. The rearrangement joins TRBV28 to TRBJ2-7; the D gene is possibly TRBD1 (5 bases). V gave up 5 bases and J gave up 2 bases, with 25 bases separating them. Germline assignment: CDR1 MDHEN and CDR2 SYDVKM. This CDR3 comprises 18 residues. The CDR3 region has the DNA TGTGCCAGCAGTCTCTTCCCAAGACAGTTCCACTCCACCTACGAGCAGTACTTC. This gives the protein CASSLFPRQFHSTYEQYF.

This sequence joins TRBV5-4 and TRBJ2-1, with 9 bases identical to TRBD2. The germline V gene has CDR1 SGHNT and CDR2 YYREEE (reference sequence). The CDR3 contains 15 residues. V lost 2 bases, J lost 6 bases, and 6 bases stayed unmatched. This chain's CDR3 is CASSLKREVINEQFF. The CDR3 DNA sequence: TGTGCCAGCAGCTTAAAGCGGGAGGTGATCAATGAGCAGTTCTTC.

Concerning this clone: Other DNA sequences within the sample encode an identical CDR3. V gene TRBV19 combines with J gene TRBJ1-5, with 8 nucleotides matching TRBD1. Germline trimming cut 1 base from V and 10 bases from J; bases unmatched to any gene: 6. Per germline, CDR1 LNHDA and CDR2 SQIVND (reference sequence). CDR3 size: 14 residues. CDR3 coding DNA: TGTGCCAGTAGTATAGGACAGGGGAGGCAACCCCAGCATTTT. Its translation is CASSIGQGRQPQHF.

V gene TRBV13 combines with J gene TRBJ2-7; the D is unclear. The germline V gene encodes CDR1 PRHDT and CDR2 FYEKMQ (reference sequence). V was pared by 0 bases and J by 3 bases, with 9 bases between. CDR3 length: 14 amino acids. The CDR3 reads CASSLGAVIYEQYF. As DNA, the CDR3 is TGTGCCAGCAGCTTAGGGGCGGTGATCTACGAGCAGTACTTC.

This chain uses TRBV11-2 with TRBJ2-3; TRBD2 is a possible D gene (5 bases). The CDR3 contains 13 residues. V lost 3 bases, J lost 4 bases, and 8 bases lay in between. Germline lookup yields CDR1 SGHAT and CDR2 FQNNGV. The CDR3 here is CASSLERADTQYF. CDR3 DNA sequence: TGTGCCAGCAGCTTGGAGAGGGCAGATACGCAGTATTTT.

The chain's CDR3 is CASSLVATGAYEQYF. CDR3 DNA: TGTGCCAGCAGCTTAGTAGCGACAGGGGCCTACGAGCAGTACTTC. This chain links TRBV11-2 with TRBJ2-7; 8 bases fit TRBD1. J gave up 2 bases and V 1 base, and 4 bases lay outside the gene matches. The CDR3 is 15 amino acids. Looked up from germline, CDR1 is SGHAT and CDR2 is FQNNGV.

V is TRBV5-8 and J is TRBJ2-7; TRBD2 matches 9 bases. The J segment lost 3 bases and the V segment lost 0 bases, leaving 7 bases of the junction unmatched. Germline loops: CDR1 SGHTS, CDR2 YDEGEE. The CDR3 runs 16 residues. As DNA, the CDR3 is TGTGCCAGCAGCTTGGCCCTGGCTAGCGGGATCTACGAGCAGTACTTC. This encodes CASSLALASGIYEQYF.

The V gene is TRBV2, the J gene TRBJ2-7; 7 positions match TRBD1. With V trimmed by 1 base and J by 4 bases, 1 base remained unmatched. This CDR3 spans 13 amino acids. CDR1 is SNHLY, CDR2 FYNNEI, per germline. CDR3 nucleotide sequence: TGTGCCAGCAGTGAAGGGACAGGATACGAGCAGTACTTC. Its translation: CASSEGTGYEQYF.

This rearrangement joins TRBV30 to TRBJ2-7; no clear D gene. This CDR3 is built from 13 residues. Germline-derived CDR1 and CDR2 are GTSNPN and SVGIG (reference sequence). Between the trimmed V and J ends, which lost 1 base and 0 bases, there was a span of 7 bases. This CDR3 is CAWSALSSYEQYF. CDR3 nucleotide sequence: TGTGCCTGGAGTGCTTTGAGCTCCTACGAGCAGTACTTC.

The chain links TRBV30 to TRBJ1-2; D gene ambiguous. The germline V gene encodes CDR1 GTSNPN and CDR2 SVGIG (reference sequence). Trimming stripped 4 bases from V and 14 bases from J, with 26 bases between. The CDR3 sequence is 14 residues long. CDR3 coding DNA: TGTGCCTGGAACACCGGGTTGGACCTCGAGTCGGAAACCTTC. Amino acids: CAWNTGLDLESETF.